The present T cell receptor (beta chain) was sequenced within a study of blood T cells in healthy people across ages (dated by TCRdb to about 2015). Background on the whole study: In model experiments, template switching captured roughly one uniquely barcoded TCR beta cDNA molecule for every two T cells. The study measured age-related changes in TCR beta repertoire diversity using deep sequencing normalized with unique cDNA molecular identifiers. Using the same blood draw, the study looked at two additional independent replicas of 1 million unique cDNA reads for two donors, one aged 18 to 30 and the other aged 80 or older. To avoid experimental bias, donors of different ages were distributed randomly across sequencing lanes. The donors were split into four age groups: young (average 16 years), middle-aged (roughly 39), aged (roughly 65) and long-lived (roughly 86).

Spanning cysteine to phenylalanine, the CDR3 consists of 15 amino acids. Kept here is only the CDR3 DNA, which spans 45 bases and is read in frame from base 1. The germline V gene (reference sequence) yields LNHDA for CDR1 and SQIVND for CDR2. V lost 3 bases and J lost 7 bases, and the count of bases not matched to a germline gene is 10. Library method: 5' RACE. The data were produced on an Illumina HiSeq 2500. A second PCR of roughly 6 to 12 cycles was run with a J-beta primer mix and a sample-barcoded 5' primer. A unique molecular identifier was introduced onto each TCR beta cDNA molecule by a template-switch 5' adaptor carrying 12 random nucleotides. Each sample yielded at least 3 million CDR3-containing paired-end reads. First-strand cDNA synthesis was performed from all RNA using the Mint cDNA synthesis kit, with priming by a TRBC-specific oligonucleotide. Following uracil-DNA glycosylase treatment, all cDNA underwent a first 18-cycle PCR with the universal primers M1SS and BC2_uni_R. Concerning the study's data processing: Normalization of each sample was performed by random selection of 1 million high-quality reads, each carrying a distinct molecular identifier. Reads with shared molecular identifiers were discarded instead of being binned into consensus sequences. MiTCR, with a Q25 quality threshold and the strictest error-elimination algorithm, was used for CDR3 identification, clonotype clustering and error correction. A nonparametric unseen species model using Euler transformation provided a lower-bound estimate of total TCR beta diversity. Using fastp trimming at Q25 and MiXCR clonotype assembly, TCRdb reanalyzed the public sequencing data and kept in-frame beta chains. A single entry per CDR3 protein holds the most common genes and DNA from its merged rows. TCRdb, not the original authors, processed these V and J calls. The sample records some 640,000 distinct CDR3 sequences, around 49% of which are singletons. Roughly 31% of the sample is in the top ten clones.

Concerning this clonotype itself: Its antigen remains unidentified. It has no much larger one-base neighbor in the sample; base qualities were not kept.

General findings and caveats noted by the study authors: Because profiling used bulk unsorted PBMCs, naive and antigen-experienced compartments could not be compared conclusively. Estimates of total diversity based on one million sequenced T cells were considered lower bounds and underestimates. Compared with the aged group, more naive CD4+ T cells, fewer expanded clones and increased TCR diversity were shown by the long-lived group, suggesting age selection. Observed TCR beta diversity correlated strongly with the percentage of naive T cells measured by flow cytometry. Observed TCR beta diversity per million T cells fell roughly linearly with age, and a significant reduction was already apparent by age around 44. Donor CMV infection status was unknown, potentially confounding age-related changes in expanded clonotypes.

Donors were 39 systemically healthy Caucasian individuals from Russia aged roughly 6 to 100 years. Each donor gave 9.5 to 10 milliliters of peripheral blood, drawn into EDTA-treated Vacutainer tubes. Ficoll-Paque density-gradient centrifugation was used to isolate PBMCs, with at least 7 million per sample. Trizol reagent was used to extract total RNA from PBMCs, with at least 5.5 micrograms per sample. For every donor, an aliquot of PBMCs went through flow cytometry to measure the percentages of naive CD45RAhigh/CD27high T cells. The clonotype comes from a woman in her sixties in good health. Recombination joined TRBV19 with TRBJ2-3; 7 nucleotides in the junction match TRBD1. Sample: blood. The CDR3 amino acid sequence is: CASSIGRTGENTQYF. The DNA is TGTGCCAGTAGTATTGGCCGGACAGGTGAAAATACGCAGTATTTT. Extended through the reference TRBV19 and TRBJ2-3 proteins, this CDR3 yields the full variable domain: DGGITQSPKYLFRKEGQNVTLSCEQNLNHDAMYWYRQDPGQGLRLIYYSQIVNDFQKGDIAEGYSVSREKKESFPLTVTSAQKNPTAFYLCASSIGRTGENTQYFGPGTRLTVL.